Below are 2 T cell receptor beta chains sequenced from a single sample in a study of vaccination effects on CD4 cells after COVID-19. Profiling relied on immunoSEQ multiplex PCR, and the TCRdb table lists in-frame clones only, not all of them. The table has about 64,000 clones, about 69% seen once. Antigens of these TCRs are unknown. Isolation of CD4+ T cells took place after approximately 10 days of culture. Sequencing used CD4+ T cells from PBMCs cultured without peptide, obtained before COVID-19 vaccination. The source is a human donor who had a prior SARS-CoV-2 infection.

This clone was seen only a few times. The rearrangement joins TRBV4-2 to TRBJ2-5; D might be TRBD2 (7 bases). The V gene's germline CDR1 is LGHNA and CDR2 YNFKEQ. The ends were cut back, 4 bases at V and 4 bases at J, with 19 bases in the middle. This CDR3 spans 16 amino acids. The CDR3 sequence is CASSLGHGLGGETQYF. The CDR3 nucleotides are TGTGCCAGCAGCCTGGGACACGGACTAGGAGGAGAGACCCAGTACTTC.

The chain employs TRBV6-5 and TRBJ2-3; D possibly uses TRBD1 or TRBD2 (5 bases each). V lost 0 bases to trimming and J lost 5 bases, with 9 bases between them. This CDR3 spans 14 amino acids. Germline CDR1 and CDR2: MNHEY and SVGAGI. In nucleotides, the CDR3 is TGTGCCAGCAGTTACTCTGAGGGGTTAGATACGCAGTATTTT. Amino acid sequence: CASSYSEGLDTQYF.